The 19 T cell receptor beta chains below come from one sample, sequenced in a study of Graves' ophthalmopathy and Graves' hyperthyroidism. Amplification targeted the TCR beta CDR3 regions, with RNA transcripts as the source material. The library came from an HTBI-primed first-round RT-PCR and a second-round multiplex PCR. TCRdb reprocessed the multiplex PCR reads via MiXCR and lists one record per CDR3 protein. This table has 350,000 to 450,000 distinct CDR3 sequences, roughly 21% appearing once. The sample comprised peripheral blood. These receptors were taken from a young woman with stable Graves' hyperthyroidism.

This clonotype came up many times. The chain employs TRBV6-1 and TRBJ2-7; possibly TRBD1 for D (7 bases). The CDR3 contains 14 residues. Germline-derived CDR1 and CDR2 are MNHNS and SASEGT. Trimming pared 6 bases from V and 3 bases from J, leaving 15 bases between. The chain's CDR3 is CASRAGTEYYEQYF. The CDR3 DNA reads TGTGCCAGCAGGGCGGGGACAGAATACTACGAGCAGTACTTC.

In its sample, this clonotype was seen many times. The rearrangement joins TRBV28 to TRBJ2-7, with D uncertain. The CDR3 is 14 residues long. Trimming took off 5 bases at V and 0 bases at J, with 11 bases between the two ends. Germline V gives CDR1 MDHEN, CDR2 SYDVKM. CDR3 coding DNA: TGTGCCAGCAGTCCTCTAGACATCTCCTACGAGCAGTACTTC. Its protein is CASSPLDISYEQYF.

This clonotype was counted at least ten times. The gene calls are TRBV7-2 and TRBJ2-7; no definite D call. The CDR3 is made up of 17 amino acids. CDR1 is SGHTA and CDR2 is FQGNSA in the germline V gene. The V gene lost 1 base and the J gene lost 7 bases, with 23 bases spanning the gap. The CDR3 nucleotides are TGTGCCAGCAGCTTAGGGGCCCCCAGTAACCTACGTGGGGAGCAGTACTTC. Protein product: CASSLGAPSNLRGEQYF. The full variable domain, completed using reference TRBV7-2 and TRBJ2-7, is GAGVSQSPSNKVTEKGKDVELRCDPISGHTALYWYRQSLGQGLEFLIYFQGNSAPDKSGLPSDRFSAERTGGSVSTLTIQRTQQEDSAVYLCASSLGAPSNLRGEQYFGPGTRLTVT.

This chain connects TRBV19 to TRBJ1-6, with D possibly matching TRBD1 (6 bases). The CDR3 totals 15 residues. V was shortened by 8 bases and J by 9 bases, with 20 bases between the two germline ends. The germline CDR1 and CDR2 sequences are LNHDA and SQIVND (reference sequence). Here the CDR3 reads CASGQRTALGSPLHF. DNA of the CDR3: TGTGCCAGTGGTCAACGGACAGCCCTGGGTTCACCCCTCCACTTT.

This clonotype was counted many times. This chain uses TRBV12-3 or TRBV12-4 with TRBJ1-2; no definite D call. Trimming shortened V by 6 bases and J by 6 bases, and 14 bases separated the two germline ends. This CDR3 spans 13 amino acids. DNA of the CDR3: TGTGCCAGCAGAGCTTTTACCACAGATGGCTACACCTTC. It is translated as CASRAFTTDGYTF.

Regarding this clonotype: The CDR3 end shows no conserved phenylalanine or tryptophan, and so a read error is likely. The gene calls are TRBV6-1 and TRBJ1-2, with 8 bases identical to TRBD1. With V trimmed by 3 bases and J by 8 bases, 11 bases remained unmatched. CDR3 length: 15 amino acids. CDR1 and CDR2 (germline): MNHNS, SASEGT. The CDR3 DNA follows: TGTGCCAGCAGTGACCCCGGACAGGGAGCGTGGGGCTACACCCTC. This translates into CASSDPGQGAWGYTL.

This clonotype was detected many times. V gene TRBV2 combines with J gene TRBJ1-5, with D hard to call. CDR1 and CDR2 from the germline V gene are SNHLY and FYNNEI. Trimming shortened V by 6 bases and J by 3 bases, and 9 bases separated the two germline ends. The CDR3 runs 13 residues. The CDR3 DNA is TGTGCCAGCAGGTGGGAGACCAATCAGCCCCAGCATTTT. Translating it yields CASRWETNQPQHF.

This clonotype was seen ten or more times. This rearrangement joins TRBV6-1 to TRBJ1-1; D possibly corresponds to TRBD1 (6 bases). The length of the CDR3 is 18 residues. The V end was cut by 3 bases, the J end by 6 bases, with 26 bases between. CDR1 is MNHNS and CDR2 is SASEGT in the germline V gene. CDR3: CASSDLGLRGLSLAEAFF. The CDR3 coding sequence is TGTGCCAGCAGTGATCTTGGTTTGCGGGGGCTATCACTTGCTGAAGCTTTCTTT.

This clonotype came up a few times. J is TRBJ2-7 and V is TRBV4-1, with TRBD1 as a possible D gene (5 bases). Germline V gives CDR1 MGHRA, CDR2 YSYEKL. CDR3 length: 13 residues. Deletions cut 2 bases from V and 3 bases from J, with 8 bases between. CDR3: CASSQPTGYEQYF. Written as DNA, the CDR3 is TGCGCCAGCAGCCAACCCACAGGCTACGAGCAGTACTTC.

This clonotype has only a few counts. This chain links TRBV6-1 with TRBJ1-5; perhaps TRBD1 as D (5 bases). Between the trimmed V and J ends, which lost 6 bases and 4 bases, there was a span of 16 bases. CDR1 and CDR2 (germline): MNHNS, SASEGT. The CDR3 has 15 residues. The CDR3 sequence is CASSIGGAVNQPQHF. CDR3 nucleotides: TGTGCCAGCAGCATCGGAGGGGCCGTTAATCAGCCCCAGCATTTT.

This clonotype was seen ten or more times. V usage is TRBV12-3 or TRBV12-4 and J usage is TRBJ2-7; 10 nucleotides agree with TRBD1. The ends lost 0 bases at V and 0 bases at J; junction bases unmatched: 2. CDR3 length equals 16 residues. CDR3 amino acids: CASSLARTGGSYEQYF. DNA of the CDR3: TGTGCCAGCAGTTTAGCTCGGACAGGGGGCTCCTACGAGCAGTACTTC.

This chain joins TRBV5-1 and TRBJ2-5, with unresolved D. The CDR3 contains 14 residues. V lost 6 bases and J 4 bases, leaving 16 bases between the germline ends. The germline V gene encodes CDR1 SGHRS and CDR2 YFSETQ. The CDR3 spells CASKASGNIETQYF. The DNA of the CDR3 is TGCGCCAGCAAGGCAAGTGGGAATATAGAGACCCAGTACTTC.

This clonotype was detected ten times or more. V is TRBV12-3 or TRBV12-4 and J is TRBJ2-7, with D tentatively TRBD2 (7 bases). V lost 6 bases, J lost 4 bases, and 16 bases lay in between. The CDR3 sequence is 14 residues long. The CDR3 protein is CASRSTRGGYEQYF. The CDR3 DNA is TGTGCCAGCAGATCAACTAGGGGGGGTTACGAGCAGTACTTC.

This clonotype was detected only a few times. The rearrangement joins TRBV20-1 to TRBJ2-7; 12 bases line up with TRBD2. CDR3 size: 13 residues. Trimming took 8 bases from V and 4 from J; bases not matched to a gene: 6. CDR1 and CDR2 from the germline V gene are DFQATT and SNEGSKA (reference sequence). The CDR3 spells CSLPTSGSYEQYF. Written as DNA, the CDR3 is TGCAGTCTACCGACTAGCGGGAGTTACGAGCAGTACTTC.

This clonotype was seen at least ten times. The chain combines TRBV28 with TRBJ1-2; the D gene is possibly TRBD1 (5 bases). V lost 7 bases and J lost 4, with 10 bases in between. Germline CDR1 reads MDHEN; CDR2 reads SYDVKM. The CDR3 has 12 residues. CDR3 nucleotide sequence: TGTGCCAGCAAGGGGCGCGGCTATGGCTACACCTTC. Its protein is CASKGRGYGYTF.

Ten or more counts support this clonotype. The chain is built from TRBV12-3 or TRBV12-4 and TRBJ1-1, with D hard to call. V was clipped by 0 bases and J by 5 bases, with 10 bases between them. This CDR3 has 14 residues. CDR3 DNA: TGTGCCAGCAGTTTAGCGCGGGCAAAAACTGAAGCTTTCTTT. Translated: CASSLARAKTEAFF.

The chain couples TRBV11-2 to TRBJ2-7, with 9 nucleotides matching TRBD1. Germline lookup yields CDR1 SGHAT and CDR2 FQNNGV. This CDR3 comprises 14 residues. The V gene end was trimmed by 7 bases and the J gene end by 3 bases; junction bases not matched to a gene: 7. The DNA of the CDR3 is TGTGCCAGCAACCCCCCGGGACAGGGCTACGAGCAGTACTTC. Translated, it gives CASNPPGQGYEQYF.

This clonotype was picked up many times. The V and J genes are TRBV28 and TRBJ2-4; TRBD1 agrees at 8 bases. CDR3 length: 16 amino acids. V lost 4 bases to trimming and J lost 6 bases; unmatched junction nucleotides: 11. Germline lookup yields CDR1 MDHEN and CDR2 SYDVKM. CDR3 loop: CASSSQTWQGANIQYF. CDR3 in DNA: TGTGCCAGCAGTTCCCAGACCTGGCAGGGGGCAAACATTCAGTACTTC.

At least ten counts were recorded for this clonotype. The chain joins TRBV20-1 to TRBJ1-2; D call uncertain. Germline V gene data show CDR1 as DFQATT and CDR2 as SNEGSKA (reference sequence). The CDR3 extends over 8 amino acids. The CDR3 nucleotides read TGCCAGATCTATGGCTACACCTTC. It yields the protein CQIYGYTF.